Listed here are 17 T cell receptor beta chains from one sample, sequenced in a study of technical replicates of blood from a few donors. The repertoire was sequenced with immunoSEQ multiplex PCR; TCRdb's copy has only in-frame clones and lacks some. Of tens of thousands of clones listed, 95% to 98% are singletons. The sequenced sample consisted of T cells isolated from PBMCs. The receptor set was obtained from a human donor in good health.

The chain has TRBV7-9 and TRBJ1-2; D uncertain. V was cut by 1 base and J by 8 bases, with 8 bases left in between. The CDR3 has 12 amino acids. Looked up from germline, CDR1 is SEHNR and CDR2 is FQNEAQ (reference sequence). The CDR3 loop is CASSLVRSGYTF. The DNA of the CDR3 is TGTGCCAGCAGCTTAGTCCGGTCAGGCTACACCTTC. The full variable domain, in which reference TRBV7-9 and TRBJ1-2 provide the parts outside the CDR3, is DTGVSQNPRHKITKRGQNVTFRCDPISEHNRLYWYRQTLGQGPEFLTYFQNEAQLEKSRLLSDRFSAERPKGSFSTLEIQRTEQGDSAMYLCASSLVRSGYTFGSGTRLTVV.

The chain combines TRBV18 with TRBJ2-7, with D maybe TRBD2 (6 bases). V shed 3 bases and J shed 2 bases, with 20 bases lying between them. This CDR3 region has 17 residues. The germline gives CDR1 KGHSH, CDR2 LQKENI. CDR3 residues: CASSPKLASERAYEQYF. CDR3 DNA sequence: TGTGCCAGCTCACCGAAGCTAGCTAGCGAGCGAGCCTACGAGCAGTACTTC.

This chain connects TRBV25-1 to TRBJ1-5, with TRBD1 matching over 9 bases. Trimming cost V 4 bases and J 1 base; bases outside gene matches: 8. The CDR3 sequence is 17 residues long. Germline V lookup: CDR1 MGHDK, CDR2 SYGVNS. The CDR3 sequence is CASSGFGDRVSNQPQHF. The CDR3, as DNA: TGTGCCAGCAGTGGTTTCGGGGACAGGGTGAGCAATCAGCCCCAGCATTTT. The whole variable domain, remainder taken from reference TRBV25-1 and TRBJ1-5, is EADIYQTPRYLVIGTGKKITLECSQTMGHDKMYWYQQDPGMELHLIHYSYGVNSTEKGDLSSESTVSRIRTEHFPLTLESARPSHTSQYLCASSGFGDRVSNQPQHFGDGTRLSIL.

This clone was picked up one time. The chain combines TRBV9 with TRBJ1-2; 7 positions agree with TRBD1. With 3 bases clipped from V and 3 bases from J, the junction kept 5 bases outside the gene matches. Per the germline V gene, CDR1 is SGDLS and CDR2 is YYNGEE. This CDR3 spans 14 amino acids. The CDR3 here is CASSGEQGYYGYTF. DNA of the CDR3: TGTGCCAGCAGCGGCGAACAGGGGTACTATGGCTACACCTTC. Full variable domain (rest looked up from reference TRBV9 and TRBJ1-2): DSGVTQTPKHLITATGQRVTLRCSPRSGDLSVYWYQQSLDQGLQFLIQYYNGEERAKGNILERFSAQQFPDLHSELNLSSLELGDSALYFCASSGEQGYYGYTFGSGTRLTVV.

The rearrangement joins TRBV11-2 to TRBJ2-7; 9 nucleotides align to TRBD2. The CDR3 extends over 14 amino acids. V shed 2 bases, J shed 5 bases, and the junction held 4 bases outside the gene matches. Germline lookup yields CDR1 SGHAT and CDR2 FQNNGV. CDR3 sequence reads: CASSLWRGGDEQYF. In nucleotides, the CDR3 is TGTGCCAGCAGCTTATGGCGGGGGGGGGACGAGCAGTACTTC.

The chain has TRBV5-1 and TRBJ2-5, with 8 bases fitting TRBD2. The germline V gene has CDR1 SGHRS and CDR2 YFSETQ. This CDR3 has 16 residues. The V segment lost 0 bases and the J segment 5 bases; nucleotides outside the gene matches: 9. The CDR3 sequence: CASSLASGGLGETQYF. The CDR3 bases are TGCGCCAGCAGCTTGGCCAGCGGGGGTTTGGGGGAGACCCAGTACTTC.

The V call is TRBV9, the J call TRBJ1-1, with D possibly matching TRBD1 (6 bases). The CDR3 loop spans 12 amino acids. Germline V gene data show CDR1 as SGDLS and CDR2 as YYNGEE. The V and J ends lost 3 bases and 7 bases respectively, with 10 bases between them. The CDR3 coding sequence is TGTGCCAGCAGCGCCGTGACAGGTGAAGCTTTCTTT. This codes for CASSAVTGEAFF.

The J gene is TRBJ1-2, the V gene TRBV5-1; D is perhaps TRBD1 (5 bases). Trimming stripped 5 bases from V and 0 bases from J, with 14 bases between. The CDR3 loop spans 15 amino acids. Germline assignment: CDR1 SGHRS and CDR2 YFSETQ. The chain's CDR3 is CASSSGHLANYGYTF. The CDR3 nucleotides read TGCGCCAGCAGTTCAGGACATCTCGCTAACTATGGCTACACCTTC.

This sequence joins TRBV29-1 and TRBJ1-5; no firm D call. The CDR3 is 13 residues long. The germline CDR1 and CDR2 sequences are SQVTM and ANQGSEA. V shed 5 bases and J shed 7 bases, with 15 bases lying between them. CDR3 DNA sequence: TGCAGCGTTTCTCATTCCGGGATCCAGCCCCAGCATTTT. Protein sequence: CSVSHSGIQPQHF.

The chain uses TRBV5-4 and TRBJ1-2, with 12 nucleotides matching TRBD1. V trimming: 3 bases; J trimming: 6 bases; junction bases outside the gene matches: 3. CDR3 size: 14 residues. From germline, CDR1 is SGHNT and CDR2 YYREEE (reference sequence). CDR3 nucleotides: TGTGCCAGCAGCTCGGGACAGGGGGCGCATGGCTACACCTTC. Translating gives CASSSGQGAHGYTF.

The J gene is TRBJ2-7, the V gene TRBV18; 10 bases are shared with TRBD1. This CDR3 contains 14 residues. Germline CDR1 KGHSH, CDR2 LQKENI. After removal of 3 bases from V and 2 bases from J, the junction contained 1 base not matched to a gene. In DNA, the CDR3 is TGTGCCAGCTCACCGGACAGGGGGACCTACGAGCAGTACTTC. This translates into CASSPDRGTYEQYF. Based on the CDR3 plus reference TRBV18 and TRBJ2-7, the full variable domain is NAGVMQNPRHLVRRRGQEARLRCSPMKGHSHVYWYRQLPEEGLKFMVYLQKENIIDESGMPKERFSAEFPKEGPSILRIQQVVRGDSAAYFCASSPDRGTYEQYFGPGTRLTVT.

The chain has TRBV6-4 and TRBJ2-1; 9 nucleotides line up with TRBD2. V lost 7 bases, J lost 4 bases, and 14 bases stayed unmatched. This CDR3 comprises 17 residues. Per the germline V gene, CDR1 is MRHNA and CDR2 is SNTAGT. The CDR3 nucleotides read TGTGCCAGCAACGGGTTCGTTAGCGGGAGTAAGTACAATGAGCAGTTCTTC. Encoded protein: CASNGFVSGSKYNEQFF.

About this clone itself: The DNA is left out, because the CDR3 cannot be placed on it with certainty; the CDR3 is given as TCRdb lists it. This rearrangement joins TRBV28 to TRBJ2-2; TRBD1 is the table's D call, not checked against the DNA. The length of the CDR3 is 19 amino acids, counting both ends. CDR1 is MDHEN and CDR2 is SYDVKM in the germline V gene. The CDR3 region is CASSFFGQGEVANTGELFF.

The chain carries TRBV7-3 and TRBJ2-1; tentatively, D is TRBD2 (7 bases). The V gene's germline CDR1 is SGHTA and CDR2 FQGTGA. CDR3 size: 16 residues. V lost 5 bases and J lost 7, with 21 bases in between. The CDR3 sequence is CASSKGGAKLPNEQFF. Written as DNA, the CDR3 is TGTGCCAGCAGCAAGGGGGGGGCGAAACTCCCTAATGAGCAGTTCTTC.

The V gene is TRBV4-1, the J gene TRBJ1-4; D is uncertain. Deletions cut 6 bases from V and 7 bases from J, with 6 bases between. Germline V gene data show CDR1 as MGHRA and CDR2 as YSYEKL. The CDR3 covers 11 residues. This CDR3 reads CASSSREKLFF. The CDR3 bases are TGCGCCAGCAGTTCGCGTGAAAAACTGTTTTTT.

The chain combines TRBV25-1 with TRBJ1-4; TRBD1 agrees at 8 bases. V was clipped by 6 bases and J by 1 base; unmatched bases: 4. CDR1 is MGHDK, CDR2 SYGVNS, per germline. The CDR3 covers 15 residues. For the CDR3, the DNA is TGTGCCAGCAGCTACACAGGGGGAACTAATGAAAAACTGTTTTTT. Translated, it gives CASSYTGGTNEKLFF.

CDR3 loop: CASSSYTGTYEQYF. CDR3 sequence (DNA): TGTGCCAGCAGCTCCTATACAGGCACCTACGAGCAGTACTTC. The chain combines TRBV7-8 with TRBJ2-7, with D perhaps TRBD1 (5 bases). CDR3 length: 14 residues. The germline V gene has CDR1 SGHVS and CDR2 FQNEAQ. V shed 4 bases and J shed 2 bases, with 12 bases lying between them. The complete variable domain, with remaining parts taken from reference TRBV7-8 and TRBJ2-7, reads GAGVSQSPRYKVAKRGQDVALRCDPISGHVSLFWYQQALGQGPEFLTYFQNEAQLDKSGLPSDRFFAERPEGSVSTLKIQRTQQEDSAVYLCASSSYTGTYEQYFGPGTRLTVT.